This record covers a single TCR beta chain. The authors ran the immunoSEQ assay, v3.0, at survey level. Data came from immunoSEQ multiplex PCR; TCRdb stores just in-frame clones and leaves some out. Of under 25,000 clones in the sample, approximately 93% are singletons; the top ten hold 7% to 10%. This specimen belongs to a study of long-term antiretroviral therapy in people with HIV. This CDR3 spans 12 amino acids. V was trimmed by 3 bases and J by 3 bases, leaving 9 bases between them. CDR1 and CDR2 from the germline V gene are GTSNPN and SVGIG (reference sequence). This sample comprised unsorted PBMCs, obtained 7.6 years after starting antiretroviral therapy. The receptor was isolated from a woman aged 35 to 49 with HIV. The rearrangement joins TRBV30 to TRBJ2-7; a weak D match, TRBD2 (5 bases). The CDR3 DNA reads as TGTGCCTGGAGGTCGGGAAACTACGAGCAGTACTTC. Its translation is CAWRSGNYEQYF.